Below, 10 T cell receptor beta chains from the same sample are listed, as sequenced in a study of tissue T cells after allogeneic stem cell transplantation. Sequencing was performed with immunoSEQ multiplex PCR; in TCRdb, only in-frame clones are kept and a portion is missing. This sample has some 4,700 clones, with more than 65% found just once. The sequences come from duodenal tissue, collected at autopsy. These receptors all come from a female patient aged 18 to 50 with steroid-refractory graft-versus-host disease after an allogeneic stem cell transplant. Some T cells may have come from the graft donor.

This clone was detected only a few times. V usage is TRBV27 and J usage is TRBJ2-2; D gene unclear. The V and J ends lost 2 bases and 6 bases respectively, with 7 bases between them. The CDR3 length is 13 residues. Germline V gives CDR1 MNHEY, CDR2 SMNVEV (reference sequence). The CDR3 coding sequence is TGTGCCAGCAGTTTAGTGGGGTCCGGGGAGCTGTTTTTT. Translated, it gives CASSLVGSGELFF.

The chain links TRBV2 to TRBJ1-1; the D is unclear. Per the germline V gene, CDR1 is SNHLY and CDR2 is FYNNEI. The CDR3 consists of 12 residues. Trimming stripped 7 bases from V and 7 bases from J, with 13 bases between. DNA for the CDR3: TGTGCCAGCACCCTACAGACTGGTGAAGCTTTCTTT. Translated, it gives CASTLQTGEAFF.

The CDR3 DNA reads as TGCGCCAGCAGTGGGGGCAGGGGGACTCAGCCCCAGCATTTT. This sequence encodes CASSGGRGTQPQHF. The rearrangement joins TRBV10-2 to TRBJ1-5; 7 bases align to TRBD1. The V gene's germline CDR1 is WSHSY and CDR2 SAAADI. This CDR3 comprises 14 residues. V gave up 4 bases and J gave up 6 bases; unmatched junction bases: 6.

The chain combines TRBV4-1 with TRBJ1-1; TRBD1 is a possible D gene (5 bases). The CDR3 has 16 residues. V lost 5 bases to trimming and J lost 6 bases, with 22 bases between them. Looked up from germline, CDR1 is MGHRA and CDR2 is YSYEKL. DNA for the CDR3: TGCGCCAGCAGCTTATTGGGACGTACTTCGGCCGCTGAAGCTTTCTTT. The encoded protein is CASSLLGRTSAAEAFF.

The chain links TRBV19 to TRBJ1-2, with D perhaps matching TRBD1 (6 bases). Trimming removed 7 bases at V and 4 bases at J, with 16 bases between. Germline V gene data show CDR1 as LNHDA and CDR2 as SQIVND (reference sequence). This CDR3 is 14 amino acids long. CDR3 amino acids: CASTERGRSYGYTF. DNA of the CDR3: TGTGCCAGTACCGAGCGGGGGCGCAGCTATGGCTACACCTTC. The whole variable domain, filled in from reference TRBV19 and TRBJ1-2, reads DGGITQSPKYLFRKEGQNVTLSCEQNLNHDAMYWYRQDPGQGLRLIYYSQIVNDFQKGDIAEGYSVSREKKESFPLTVTSAQKNPTAFYLCASTERGRSYGYTFGSGTRLTVV.

This clone was observed a few times. V and J are TRBV7-9 and TRBJ1-2, with D perhaps TRBD1 (5 bases). CDR1 is SEHNR, CDR2 FQNEAQ, per germline (reference sequence). CDR3 length: 13 residues. Trimming left V 6 bases short and J 3 bases short, with 11 bases between. This chain's CDR3 is CASRKTGDYGYTF. CDR3 DNA: TGTGCCAGCAGGAAGACGGGGGACTATGGCTACACCTTC.

This clone turned up a few times. This chain connects TRBV12-3 or TRBV12-4 to TRBJ2-7; D gene ambiguous. CDR3 length: 12 residues. Trimming left V 2 bases short and J 2 bases short, with 4 bases between. The CDR3 sequence is CASSLWAYEQYF. The CDR3 DNA reads as TGTGCCAGCAGTTTATGGGCCTACGAGCAGTACTTC.

The chain combines TRBV5-1 with TRBJ2-1; D remains ambiguous. The CDR3 spans 17 residues. V was pared by 2 bases and J by 7 bases, with 22 bases between. The germline CDR1 and CDR2 sequences are SGHRS and YFSETQ. CDR3 region: CASSLSTASFLFNEQFF. DNA for the CDR3: TGCGCCAGCAGCTTAAGTACAGCATCCTTTCTTTTTAATGAGCAGTTCTTC.

The chain recombines TRBV19 with TRBJ1-5; D is perhaps TRBD1 (5 bases). Germline V gene data show CDR1 as LNHDA and CDR2 as SQIVND (reference sequence). With 6 bases removed from V and 10 bases from J, the gap between germline ends came to 16 bases. The CDR3 is made up of 13 amino acids. CDR3 bases: TGTGCCAGTAGCCCGGGGCACCTCTTACCCCAGCATTTT. Encoded protein: CASSPGHLLPQHF. The full variable domain, completed using reference TRBV19 and TRBJ1-5, is DGGITQSPKYLFRKEGQNVTLSCEQNLNHDAMYWYRQDPGQGLRLIYYSQIVNDFQKGDIAEGYSVSREKKESFPLTVTSAQKNPTAFYLCASSPGHLLPQHFGDGTRLSIL.

The V gene is TRBV2, the J gene TRBJ2-5; D might be TRBD1 (6 bases). V dropped 6 bases and J dropped 3 bases, with 11 bases sitting between them. This CDR3 comprises 13 residues. The germline CDR1 and CDR2 sequences are SNHLY and FYNNEI. CDR3 amino acids: CASRDSGEETQYF. The CDR3 bases are TGTGCCAGCAGGGATTCAGGGGAAGAGACCCAGTACTTC.